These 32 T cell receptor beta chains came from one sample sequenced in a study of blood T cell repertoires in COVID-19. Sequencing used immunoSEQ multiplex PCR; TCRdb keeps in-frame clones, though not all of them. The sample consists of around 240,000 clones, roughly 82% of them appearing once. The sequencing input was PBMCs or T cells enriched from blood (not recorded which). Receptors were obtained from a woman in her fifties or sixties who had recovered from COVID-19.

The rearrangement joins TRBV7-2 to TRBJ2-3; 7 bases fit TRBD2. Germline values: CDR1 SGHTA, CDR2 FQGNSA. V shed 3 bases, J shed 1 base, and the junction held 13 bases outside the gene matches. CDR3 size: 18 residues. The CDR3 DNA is TGTGCCAGCAGCTTCTTGACGGCTAGCGGATCGCGCACAGATACGCAGTATTTT. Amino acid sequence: CASSFLTASGSRTDTQYF.

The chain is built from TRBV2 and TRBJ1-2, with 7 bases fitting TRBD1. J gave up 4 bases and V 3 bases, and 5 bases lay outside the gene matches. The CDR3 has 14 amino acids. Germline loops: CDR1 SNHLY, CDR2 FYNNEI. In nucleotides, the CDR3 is TGTGCCAGCAGTGATAGACAGGGACTCTATGGCTACACCTTC. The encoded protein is CASSDRQGLYGYTF.

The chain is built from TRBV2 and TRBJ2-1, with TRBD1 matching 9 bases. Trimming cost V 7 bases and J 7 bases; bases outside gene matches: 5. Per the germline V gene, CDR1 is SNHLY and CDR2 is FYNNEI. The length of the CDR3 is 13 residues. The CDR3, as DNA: TGTGCCAGCACCATCGACAGGGGGAATGAGCAGTTCTTC. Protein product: CASTIDRGNEQFF.

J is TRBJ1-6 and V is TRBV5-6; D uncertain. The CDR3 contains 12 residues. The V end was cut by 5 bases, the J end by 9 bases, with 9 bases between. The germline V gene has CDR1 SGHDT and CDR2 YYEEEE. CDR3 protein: CASSPAGSPLHF. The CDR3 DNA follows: TGTGCCAGCAGTCCGGCGGGTTCACCCCTCCACTTT.

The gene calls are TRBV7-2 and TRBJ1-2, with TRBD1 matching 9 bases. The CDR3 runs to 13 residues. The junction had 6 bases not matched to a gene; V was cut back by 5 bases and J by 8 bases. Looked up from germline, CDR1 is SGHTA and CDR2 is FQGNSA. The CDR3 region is CASSLGTGRGYTF. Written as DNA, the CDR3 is TGTGCCAGCAGCCTTGGGACAGGGCGAGGCTACACCTTC.

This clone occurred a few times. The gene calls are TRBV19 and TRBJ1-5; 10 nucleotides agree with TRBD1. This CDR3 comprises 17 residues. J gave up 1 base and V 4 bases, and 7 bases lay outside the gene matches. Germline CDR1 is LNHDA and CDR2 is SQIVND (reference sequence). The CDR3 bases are TGTGCCAGTAGTAAAAGGACAGGGGGGGACAGCAATCAGCCCCAGCATTTT. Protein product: CASSKRTGGDSNQPQHF.

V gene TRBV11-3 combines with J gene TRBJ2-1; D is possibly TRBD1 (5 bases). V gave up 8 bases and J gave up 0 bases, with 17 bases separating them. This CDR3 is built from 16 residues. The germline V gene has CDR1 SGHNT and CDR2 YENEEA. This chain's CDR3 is CASQRRVRSSYNEQFF. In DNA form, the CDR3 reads TGTGCCAGCCAACGCAGGGTAAGGAGCTCCTACAATGAGCAGTTCTTC.

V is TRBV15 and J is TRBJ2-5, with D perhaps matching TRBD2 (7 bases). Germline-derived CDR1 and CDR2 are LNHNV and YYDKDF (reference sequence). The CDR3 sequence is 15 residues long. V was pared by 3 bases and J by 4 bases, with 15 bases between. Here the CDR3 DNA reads TGTGCCACCAGCAGCCTCGGGCGGGGGCGAGAGACCCAGTACTTC. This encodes CATSSLGRGRETQYF. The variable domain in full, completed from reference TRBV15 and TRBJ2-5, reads DAMVIQNPRYQVTQFGKPVTLSCSQTLNHNVMYWYQQKSSQAPKLLFHYYDKDFNNEADTPDNFQSRRPNTSFCFLDIRSPGLGDTAMYLCATSSLGRGRETQYFGPGTRLLVL.

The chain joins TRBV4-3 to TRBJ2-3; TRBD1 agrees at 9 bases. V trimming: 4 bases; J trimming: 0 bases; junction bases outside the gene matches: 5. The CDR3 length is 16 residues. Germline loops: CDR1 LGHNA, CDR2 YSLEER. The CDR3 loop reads CASSPGTGISTDTQYF. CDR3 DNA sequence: TGCGCCAGCAGCCCCGGGACAGGGATCAGCACAGATACGCAGTATTTT.

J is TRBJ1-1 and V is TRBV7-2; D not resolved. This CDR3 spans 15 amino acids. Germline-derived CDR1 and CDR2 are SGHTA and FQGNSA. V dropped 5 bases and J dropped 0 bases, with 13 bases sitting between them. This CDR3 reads CASSLQVGLNTEAFF. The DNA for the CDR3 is TGTGCCAGCAGCCTCCAGGTCGGATTGAACACTGAAGCTTTCTTT.

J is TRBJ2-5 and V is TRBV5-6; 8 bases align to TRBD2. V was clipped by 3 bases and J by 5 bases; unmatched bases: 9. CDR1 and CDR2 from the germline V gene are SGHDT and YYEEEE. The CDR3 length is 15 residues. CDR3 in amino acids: CASSSISGRGETQYF. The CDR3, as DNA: TGTGCCAGCAGCTCGATCAGCGGGAGAGGTGAGACCCAGTACTTC.

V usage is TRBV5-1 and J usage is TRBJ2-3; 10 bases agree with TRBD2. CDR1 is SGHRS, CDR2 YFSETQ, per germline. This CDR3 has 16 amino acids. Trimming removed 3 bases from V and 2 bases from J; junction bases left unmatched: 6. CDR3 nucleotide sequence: TGCGCCAGCAGCTCTGTAGCGGGGGGCTACACAGATACGCAGTATTTT. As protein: CASSSVAGGYTDTQYF.

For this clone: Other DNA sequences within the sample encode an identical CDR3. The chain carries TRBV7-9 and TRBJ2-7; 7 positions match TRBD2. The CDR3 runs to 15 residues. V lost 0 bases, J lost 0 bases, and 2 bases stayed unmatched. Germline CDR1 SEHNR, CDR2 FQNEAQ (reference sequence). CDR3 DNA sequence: TGTGCCAGCAGCTTAGCGGGAGGGAGCTCCTACGAGCAGTACTTC. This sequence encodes CASSLAGGSSYEQYF.

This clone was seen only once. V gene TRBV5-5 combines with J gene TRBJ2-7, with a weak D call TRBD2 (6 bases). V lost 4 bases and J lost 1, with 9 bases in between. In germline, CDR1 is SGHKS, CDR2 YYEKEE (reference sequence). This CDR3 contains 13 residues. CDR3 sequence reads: CASSTGGSYEQYF. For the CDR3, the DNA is TGTGCCAGCAGCACCGGGGGTTCCTACGAGCAGTACTTC.

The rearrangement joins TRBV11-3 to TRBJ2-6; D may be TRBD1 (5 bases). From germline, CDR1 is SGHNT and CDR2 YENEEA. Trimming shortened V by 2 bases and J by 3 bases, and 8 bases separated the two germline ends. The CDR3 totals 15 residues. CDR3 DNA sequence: TGTGCCAGCAGCTTAAGGGGTTTTGGGGCCAACGTCCTGACTTTC. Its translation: CASSLRGFGANVLTF. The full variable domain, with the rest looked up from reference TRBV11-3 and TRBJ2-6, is EAGVVQSPRYKIIEKKQPVAFWCNPISGHNTLYWYLQNLGQGPELLIRYENEEAVDDSQLPKDRFSAERLKGVDSTLKIQPAELGDSAVYLCASSLRGFGANVLTFGAGSRLTVL.

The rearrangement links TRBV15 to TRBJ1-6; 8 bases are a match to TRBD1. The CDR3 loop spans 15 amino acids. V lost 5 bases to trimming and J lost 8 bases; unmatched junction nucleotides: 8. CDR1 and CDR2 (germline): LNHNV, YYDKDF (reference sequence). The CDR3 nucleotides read TGTGCCACCAGCCGGACAGGGTACGAGGATTCACCCCTCCACTTT. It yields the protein CATSRTGYEDSPLHF.

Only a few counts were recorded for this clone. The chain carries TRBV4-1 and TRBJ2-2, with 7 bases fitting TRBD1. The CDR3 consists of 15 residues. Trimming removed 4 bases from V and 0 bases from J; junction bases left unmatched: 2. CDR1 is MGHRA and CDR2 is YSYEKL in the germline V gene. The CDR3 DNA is TGCGCCAGCAGCCGGGACAGCGCGAACACCGGGGAGCTGTTTTTT. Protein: CASSRDSANTGELFF.

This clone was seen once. The CDR3 DNA is TGTGCCAGCAGCTTACTTAACTATGGCTACACCTTC. It codes for CASSLLNYGYTF. The V and J genes are TRBV7-2 and TRBJ1-2; D is unresolved. The CDR3 runs to 12 residues. V gave up 2 bases and J gave up 1 base, with 2 bases separating them. Germline CDR1 reads SGHTA; CDR2 reads FQGNSA.

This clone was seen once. The CDR3 region has the DNA TGTGCCAGCAGCCAAGTTCGGTACAATGAGCAGTTCTTC. This translates into CASSQVRYNEQFF. The rearrangement links TRBV3-1 (or the pseudogene TRBV3-2) to TRBJ2-1; the D is unclear. The germline CDR1 and CDR2 sequences are LGHDT and YNNKEL (reference sequence). The CDR3 extends over 13 amino acids. V gave up 1 base and J gave up 4 bases, with 5 bases separating them.

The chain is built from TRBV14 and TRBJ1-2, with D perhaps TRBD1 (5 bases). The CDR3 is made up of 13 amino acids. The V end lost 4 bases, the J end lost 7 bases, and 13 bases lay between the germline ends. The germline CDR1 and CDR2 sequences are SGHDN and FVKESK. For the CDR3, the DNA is TGTGCCAGCAGCCTCCAGGACATCGGTGGCTACACCTTC. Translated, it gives CASSLQDIGGYTF.

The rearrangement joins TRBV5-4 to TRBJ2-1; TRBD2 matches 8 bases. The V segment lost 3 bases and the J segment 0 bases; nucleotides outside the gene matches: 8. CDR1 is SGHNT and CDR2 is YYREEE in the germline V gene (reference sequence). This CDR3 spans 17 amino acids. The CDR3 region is CASSYSALADSYNEQFF. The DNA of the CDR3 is TGTGCCAGCAGCTATTCTGCACTAGCGGACTCCTACAATGAGCAGTTCTTC. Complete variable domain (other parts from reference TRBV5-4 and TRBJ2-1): ETGVTQSPTHLIKTRGQQVTLRCSSQSGHNTVSWYQQALGQGPQFIFQYYREEENGRGNFPPRFSGLQFPNYSSELNVNALELDDSALYLCASSYSALADSYNEQFFGPGTRLTVL.

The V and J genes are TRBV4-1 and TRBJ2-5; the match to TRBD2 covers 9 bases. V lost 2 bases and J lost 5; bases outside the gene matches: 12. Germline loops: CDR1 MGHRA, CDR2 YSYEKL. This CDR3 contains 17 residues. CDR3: CASSQRGGLAMGETQYF. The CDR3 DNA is TGCGCCAGCAGCCAAAGGGGGGGACTAGCCATGGGGGAGACCCAGTACTTC.

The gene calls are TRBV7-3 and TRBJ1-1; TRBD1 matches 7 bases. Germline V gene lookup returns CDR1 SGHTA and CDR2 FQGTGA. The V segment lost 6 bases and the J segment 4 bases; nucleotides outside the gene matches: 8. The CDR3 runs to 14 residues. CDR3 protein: CASRAQQGITEAFF. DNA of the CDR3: TGTGCCAGCAGGGCCCAACAGGGGATCACTGAAGCTTTCTTT.

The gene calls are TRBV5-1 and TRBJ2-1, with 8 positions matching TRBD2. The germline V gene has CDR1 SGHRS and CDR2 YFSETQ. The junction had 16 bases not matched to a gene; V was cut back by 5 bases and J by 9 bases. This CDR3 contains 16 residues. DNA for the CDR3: TGCGCCAGCAGTGCTACATCGGGACTAGGTGTAAGTGAGCAGTTCTTC. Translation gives CASSATSGLGVSEQFF.

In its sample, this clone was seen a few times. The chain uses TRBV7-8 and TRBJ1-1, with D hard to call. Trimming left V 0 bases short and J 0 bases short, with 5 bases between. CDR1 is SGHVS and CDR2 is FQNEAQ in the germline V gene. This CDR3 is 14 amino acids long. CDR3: CASSLAGVNTEAFF. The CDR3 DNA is TGTGCCAGCAGCTTAGCCGGGGTGAACACTGAAGCTTTCTTT.

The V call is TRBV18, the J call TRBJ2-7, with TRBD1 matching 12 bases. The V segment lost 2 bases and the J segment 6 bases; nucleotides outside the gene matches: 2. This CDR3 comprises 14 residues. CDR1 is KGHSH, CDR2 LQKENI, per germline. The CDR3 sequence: CASSPGGQGAEQYF. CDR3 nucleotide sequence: TGTGCCAGCTCACCAGGGGGACAGGGGGCCGAGCAGTACTTC.

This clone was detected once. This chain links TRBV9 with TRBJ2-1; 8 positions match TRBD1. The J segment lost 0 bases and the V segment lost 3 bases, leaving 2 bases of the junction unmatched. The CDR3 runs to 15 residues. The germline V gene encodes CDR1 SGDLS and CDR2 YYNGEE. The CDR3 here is CASSETGDSYNEQFF. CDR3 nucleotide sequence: TGTGCCAGCAGCGAGACAGGGGACTCCTACAATGAGCAGTTCTTC. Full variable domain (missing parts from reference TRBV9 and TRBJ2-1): DSGVTQTPKHLITATGQRVTLRCSPRSGDLSVYWYQQSLDQGLQFLIQYYNGEERAKGNILERFSAQQFPDLHSELNLSSLELGDSALYFCASSETGDSYNEQFFGPGTRLTVL.

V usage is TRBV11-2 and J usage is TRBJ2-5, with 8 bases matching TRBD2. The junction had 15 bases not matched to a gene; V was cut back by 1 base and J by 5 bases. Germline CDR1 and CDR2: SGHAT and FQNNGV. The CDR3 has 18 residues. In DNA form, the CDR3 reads TGTGCCAGCAGCTTAGCGGGGAGGGCTAGCGGGTCTGGGGAGACCCAGTACTTC. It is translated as CASSLAGRASGSGETQYF.

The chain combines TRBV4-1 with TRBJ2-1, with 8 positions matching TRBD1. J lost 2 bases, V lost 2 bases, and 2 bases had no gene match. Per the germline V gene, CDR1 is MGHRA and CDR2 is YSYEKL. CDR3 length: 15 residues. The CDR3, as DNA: TGCGCCAGCAGCCAATCCAGGGGGCCCTACAATGAGCAGTTCTTC. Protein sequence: CASSQSRGPYNEQFF.

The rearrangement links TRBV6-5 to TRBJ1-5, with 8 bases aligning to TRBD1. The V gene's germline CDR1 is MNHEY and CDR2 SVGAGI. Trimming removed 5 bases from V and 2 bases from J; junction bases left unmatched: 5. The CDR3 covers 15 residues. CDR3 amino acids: CASSIIQGGNQPQHF. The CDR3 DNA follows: TGTGCCAGCAGTATCATACAGGGGGGCAATCAGCCCCAGCATTTT.

CDR3 in DNA: TGTGCCAGCAGCCAAGGGACAGTTAGCACAGATACGCAGTATTTT. Encoded protein: CASSQGTVSTDTQYF. The chain uses TRBV7-9 and TRBJ2-3; 7 positions agree with TRBD1. This CDR3 has 15 amino acids. Germline CDR1 reads SEHNR; CDR2 reads FQNEAQ (reference sequence). The V and J ends lost 5 bases and 0 bases, in that order; junction bases with no gene match: 5.

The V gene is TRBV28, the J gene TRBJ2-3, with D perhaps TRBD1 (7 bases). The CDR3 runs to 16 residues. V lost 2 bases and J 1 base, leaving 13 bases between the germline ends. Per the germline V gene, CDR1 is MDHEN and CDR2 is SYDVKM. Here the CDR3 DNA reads TGTGCCAGCAGTTTAAGGGGCGGGACAGGCACAGATACGCAGTATTTT. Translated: CASSLRGGTGTDTQYF.